One T cell receptor beta chain is described in this entry. What it recognizes is unknown. The data are from a study of cytomegalovirus exposure and HLA in healthy donors. Turning to the study itself: HLA-typed donors were the source of around 87 million unique TCRs, which an early data release held.

Use of 60 Vbeta and 13 Jbeta primers characterized the PCR. Method: immunoSEQ multiplex PCR; TCRdb's copy keeps in-frame clones and lacks some. Among 100,000 to 150,000 clones listed, around 69% were seen once. V gave up 4 bases and J gave up 2 bases; unmatched junction bases: 8. Germline lookup yields CDR1 SGHRS and CDR2 YFSETQ. This CDR3 has 17 residues. Findings and caveats of the study: Earlier analysis looked at TCR beta V segments, and most were productive about 90% or about 30% of the time. As immune exposure information, only CMV serostatus was available. A later analysis linked some 17,000 TCR beta sequences to HLA alleles at 0.05 false discovery rate.

Sequencing was carried out using PBMCs. The gene calls are TRBV5-1 and TRBJ2-5; the match to TRBD2 covers 13 bases. This receptor was identified in a human donor in good health. CDR3 loop: CASSPRTSGRGQETQYF. The CDR3, as DNA: TGCGCCAGCAGCCCCCGGACTAGCGGGAGAGGGCAAGAGACCCAGTACTTC.